This TCR beta chain was sequenced for a study of OX40 agonist ivuxolimab in advanced cancers. For the study at large: Hepatocellular carcinoma, melanoma, renal cell or head and neck cancer was diagnosed in the dose-escalation patients.

Germline CDR1 and CDR2: KGHSH and LQKENI. The V segment lost 5 bases and the J segment 6 bases; nucleotides outside the gene matches: 8. The CDR3 spans 14 residues. The cohort excluded patients with autoimmune disease history or systemic immunosuppression. Sequencing was performed with immunoSEQ multiplex PCR; in TCRdb, only in-frame clones are kept and a portion is missing. Here the sample spans tens of thousands of clones, around nine tenths being singletons. This TCR came from an adult with an advanced solid tumor such as melanoma, head and neck, liver or kidney cancer. The gene calls are TRBV18 and TRBJ2-7; 9 bases fit TRBD1. The sequences come from CD4+ or CD8+ T cells sorted from blood, collected in a trial of the OX40 agonist ivuxolimab. The DNA for the CDR3 is TGTGCCAGCTCATACGGACAGGGGACGGCCGAGCAGTACTTC. Translating it yields CASSYGQGTAEQYF. Filled out from reference TRBV18 and TRBJ2-7, the complete variable domain reads NAGVMQNPRHLVRRRGQEARLRCSPMKGHSHVYWYRQLPEEGLKFMVYLQKENIIDESGMPKERFSAEFPKEGPSILRIQQVVRGDSAAYFCASSYGQGTAEQYFGPGTRLTVT.